Sequencing of this T cell receptor beta chain was carried out in a study of cytomegalovirus exposure and HLA in healthy donors. Amplification used 60 Vbeta primers and 13 Jbeta primers. TCRdb's copy holds only in-frame clones and misses some; the assay was immunoSEQ multiplex PCR. The sample holds fewer than 150,000 clones; roughly 79% are singletons and the top ten take 2.8%. The CDR3 covers 16 residues. The trim removed 2 bases at V and 4 bases at J, leaving 7 bases unmatched. Germline V gene lookup returns CDR1 SGHRS and CDR2 YFSETQ. The sequencing input was PBMCs. This TCR was sampled from a male donor in good health and CMV-seronegative. V and J are TRBV5-1 and TRBJ2-7; 12 nucleotides match TRBD1. The CDR3 nucleotides read TGCGCCAGCAGCTTAGGGGGACAGGGGGCAGGGTACGAGCAGTACTTC. This codes for CASSLGGQGAGYEQYF.